This is a list of T cell receptor beta chains from one sample in a study of early T cells in non-severe SARS-CoV-2 infection. TCRdb ran MiXCR on the 5' RACE reads and lists one entry per CDR3 protein. The profile shows some 45,000 distinct CDR3 sequences, around a tenth of them singletons. Sequences were derived from whole blood, sampled at baseline. These receptors came from an adult who was a healthcare worker with PCR-confirmed SARS-CoV-2 infection or an uninfected control (not recorded which). Each CDR3 is given with its conserved first and last residue. D genes are given only for firm matches. Some rows have no size entry. The others give once, few or many, or a class for an expanded clone.

few	13	.	TRBV20-1	TRBJ2-3	CSARFTGPDTQYF	TGCAGTGCTAGATTCACCGGGCCAGATACGCAGTATTTT
few	14	.	TRBV7-6	TRBJ1-4	CASSLSPVAEKLFF	TGTGCCAGCAGCCTAAGCCCGGTTGCGGAAAAACTGTTTTTT
.	14	TRBD1	TRBV28	TRBJ1-2	CASFPGQINYGYTF	TGTGCCAGCTTCCCGGGACAGATTAACTATGGCTACACCTTC
many	14	TRBD1	TRBV9	TRBJ1-4	CASSGQGMGEKLFF	TGTGCCAGCAGCGGACAGGGGATGGGGGAAAAACTGTTTTTT
many	16	TRBD1	TRBV7-2	TRBJ1-5	CASSSRGQGGDQPQHF	TGTGCCAGCAGCTCCCGGGGACAGGGGGGGGATCAGCCCCAGCATTTT
many	14	.	TRBV6-1	TRBJ1-2	CASSEVPVGDGYTF	TGTGCCAGCAGTGAAGTACCGGTAGGAGATGGCTACACCTTC
many	14	TRBD1	TRBV5-1	TRBJ1-1	CASSLEGAYTEAFF	TGCGCCAGCAGCTTGGAGGGGGCGTACACTGAAGCTTTCTTT
many	13	TRBD1	TRBV29-1	TRBJ2-7	CSAGTDLTYEQYF	TGCAGCGCCGGGACAGACCTTACCTACGAGCAGTACTTC
.	16	.	TRBV19	TRBJ2-1	CASSISSTNPYNEQFF	TGTGCCAGTAGTATAAGTAGTACAAATCCCTACAATGAGCAGTTCTTC
.	11	.	TRBV2	TRBJ2-1	CASAKVHEQFF	TGTGCCAGCGCGAAGGTACATGAGCAGTTCTTC
many	15	TRBD1	TRBV11-2	TRBJ2-1	CASSSPTGTYNEQFF	TGTGCCAGCAGCTCCCCGACAGGGACCTACAATGAGCAGTTCTTC
many	12	.	TRBV12-3/TRBV12-4	TRBJ1-6	CASSYLDSPLHF	TGTGCCAGCAGTTATCTCGATTCACCCCTCCACTTT
many	15	.	TRBV20-1	TRBJ1-3	CSARDRVNPGNTIYF	TGCAGTGCTAGAGACAGGGTAAACCCTGGAAACACCATATATTTT
.	14	.	TRBV20-1	TRBJ1-5	CSAFSTHQPEPQHF	TGCAGTGCTTTTTCGACCCATCAGCCGGAGCCCCAGCATTTT
many	13	.	TRBV5-8	TRBJ1-1	CASSLTSNTEAFF	TGTGCCAGCAGCTTGACCTCGAACACTGAAGCTTTCTTT
few	19	TRBD2	TRBV5-4	TRBJ2-3	CASSLYGAGGSLGTDTQYF	TGTGCCAGCAGCTTGTATGGCGCGGGAGGAAGCTTGGGCACAGATACGCAGTATTTT
few	14	.	TRBV11-2	TRBJ1-5	CASSLEGTNQPQHF	TGTGCCAGCAGCTTAGAGGGGACCAATCAGCCCCAGCATTTT
.	12	.	TRBV20-1	TRBJ1-2	CSATTDNSGYTF	TGCAGTGCTACAACTGATAACTCCGGCTACACCTTC
few	16	TRBD2	TRBV11-2	TRBJ2-2	CASSLGLAGKVGELFF	TGTGCCAGCAGCCTCGGACTAGCGGGGAAAGTCGGGGAGCTGTTTTTT
few	11	.	TRBV10-3	TRBJ2-1	CAITKNNEQFF	TGTGCCATCACGAAAAACAATGAGCAGTTCTTC
few	15	.	TRBV5-8	TRBJ1-5	CASSLATRDNQPQHF	TGTGCCAGCAGCTTGGCCACAAGGGACAATCAGCCCCAGCATTTT
.	16	TRBD1	TRBV12-3/TRBV12-4	TRBJ2-6	CASSLRQGTGANVLTF	TGTGCCAGCAGTTTACGACAGGGTACAGGGGCCAACGTCCTGACTTTC
few	15	.	TRBV12-3/TRBV12-4	TRBJ1-1	CASSPTRGGNTEAFF	TGTGCCAGCAGCCCAACCAGGGGAGGGAACACTGAAGCTTTCTTT
few	12	.	TRBV29-1	TRBJ2-7	CSVNLGFREQYF	TGCAGCGTCAATCTGGGGTTCCGGGAGCAGTACTTC
many	14	.	TRBV11-2	TRBJ2-1	CASSLNRRGDEQFF	TGTGCCAGCAGCTTAAACCGACGGGGAGATGAGCAGTTCTTC
many	14	TRBD1	TRBV30	TRBJ1-1	CAWSSEAGQGKGFF	TGTGCCTGGAGTTCAGAAGCGGGACAGGGAAAAGGTTTCTTT
.	17	.	TRBV5-1	TRBJ2-2	CASSLIPQRKNTGELFF	TGCGCCAGCAGCTTGATCCCCCAGCGGAAGAACACCGGGGAGCTGTTTTTT
few	14	.	TRBV18	TRBJ1-5	CASSPGGFPQPQHF	TGTGCCAGCTCACCAGGGGGGTTCCCCCAGCCCCAGCATTTT
.	13	TRBD2	TRBV19	TRBJ2-1	CASSIASGNEQFF	TGTGCCAGTAGTATTGCTAGCGGCAATGAGCAGTTCTTC
.	15	.	TRBV20-1	TRBJ1-6	CSARAGAIYNSPLHF	TGCAGTGCTAGAGCAGGGGCAATCTATAATTCACCCCTCCACTTT
.	14	.	TRBV15	TRBJ1-1	CATSRVRTATEAFF	TGTGCCACCAGCAGAGTACGAACCGCCACTGAAGCTTTCTTT
.	14	TRBD2	TRBV10-3	TRBJ2-3	CAITREGRTDTQYF	TGTGCCATCACAAGGGAGGGCCGGACAGATACGCAGTATTTT
few	16	.	TRBV27	TRBJ2-2	CASSSLAMRGTGELFF	TGTGCCAGCAGTTCCCTTGCTATGAGGGGTACCGGGGAGCTGTTTTTT